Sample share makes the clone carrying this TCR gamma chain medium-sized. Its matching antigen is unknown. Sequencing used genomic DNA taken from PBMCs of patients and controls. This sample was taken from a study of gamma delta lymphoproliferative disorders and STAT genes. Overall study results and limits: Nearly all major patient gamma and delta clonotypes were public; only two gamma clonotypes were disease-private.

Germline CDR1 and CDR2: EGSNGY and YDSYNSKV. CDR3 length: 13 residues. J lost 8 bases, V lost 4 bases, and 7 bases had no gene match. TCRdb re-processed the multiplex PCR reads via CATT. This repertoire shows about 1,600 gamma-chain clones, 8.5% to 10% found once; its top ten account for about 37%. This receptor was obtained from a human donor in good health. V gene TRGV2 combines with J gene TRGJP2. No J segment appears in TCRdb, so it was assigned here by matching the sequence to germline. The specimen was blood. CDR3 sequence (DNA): TGTGCCACCTGGGAAGGAGGGGATTGGATCAAGACGTTT. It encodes CATWEGGDWIKTF.